This TCR beta chain is drawn from a study of CD4 T cells in relation to SARS-CoV-2 and coronaviruses. The assay was immunoSEQ multiplex PCR, and TCRdb's table has in-frame clones only and misses some. The sample lists tens of thousands of clones; about 80% were seen once. CDR3 length equals 17 residues. The germline gives CDR1 MGHRA, CDR2 YSYEKL. V was pared by 1 base and J by 4 bases, with 20 bases between. As regards this clone: Its specificity is unknown.

The gene calls are TRBV4-1 and TRBJ2-7; the D gene is possibly TRBD2 (6 bases). This sequence was found in an adult with COVID-19. The sequenced sample was naive CD4+ T cells from PBMCs, cultured in vitro. Stated subset: naive CD4+ T cells isolated by negative enrichment. In nucleotides, the CDR3 is TGCGCCAGCAGCCAAGTGCTCCAGGGCCGGGGAGGATACGAGCAGTACTTC. It encodes CASSQVLQGRGGYEQYF.